Below, 19 T cell receptor beta chains from the same sample are listed, as sequenced in a study of T cell responses to AZD1222 COVID-19 vaccine. The method was immunoSEQ multiplex PCR; TCRdb's version includes in-frame clones alone and lacks a portion of them. The sample holds about 140,000 clones, 84% seen once. The sample consisted of peripheral blood, taken on day 0 of AZD1222 vaccination. The source of these receptors is an adult in good health.

This clone was seen just once. The DNA of the CDR3 is TGTGCCAGCAGCTTAGAAAGTGGCTACACCTTC. Protein: CASSLESGYTF. The rearrangement uses TRBV7-9 and TRBJ1-2; D remains unclear. The CDR3 contains 11 residues. Germline CDR1 reads SEHNR; CDR2 reads FQNEAQ (reference sequence). Trimming cost V 1 base and J 7 bases, with 4 bases left between them. Supplemented by reference TRBV7-9 and TRBJ1-2, the full variable domain reads DTGVSQNPRHKITKRGQNVTFRCDPISEHNRLYWYRQTLGQGPEFLTYFQNEAQLEKSRLLSDRFSAERPKGSFSTLEIQRTEQGDSAMYLCASSLESGYTFGSGTRLTVV.

This clone appeared a single time. The chain joins TRBV21-1 to TRBJ1-5; the table's D gene call, TRBD1, was not cross checked with the DNA. TRBV21-1 is shown as a pseudogene. The CDR3 is 14 amino acids. This CDR3 is CASRTDSSNQPQHF. CDR3 sequence (DNA): TGTGCCAGCAGGACTGACAGTAGCAATCAGCCCCAGCATTTT.

V is TRBV10-1 and J is TRBJ1-1; maybe TRBD1 (5 bases). Germline V gene data show CDR1 as WNHNN and CDR2 as SYGVQD (reference sequence). The CDR3 is 12 residues long. With 2 bases removed from V and 4 bases from J, the gap between germline ends came to 5 bases. CDR3 sequence: CASSEDSTEAFF. In DNA, the CDR3 is TGCGCCAGCAGTGAGGACAGCACTGAAGCTTTCTTT.

The V gene is TRBV15, the J gene TRBJ1-2, with TRBD1 identical over 10 bases. Germline V CDR1 and CDR2: LNHNV, YYDKDF (reference sequence). This CDR3 contains 14 residues. J was trimmed by 6 bases and V by 5 bases; bases with no gene match: 6. This CDR3 is CATSPSTGGHGYTF. CDR3 DNA: TGTGCCACCAGCCCATCGACAGGGGGCCATGGCTACACCTTC.

The gene calls are TRBV6-1 and TRBJ1-1; 8 nucleotides match TRBD1. V dropped 3 bases and J dropped 10; count of bases not matched to a gene: 10. Germline-derived CDR1 and CDR2 are MNHNS and SASEGT. The CDR3 runs 14 residues. The CDR3 loop is CASSDTGTGVSAFF. CDR3 DNA sequence: TGTGCCAGCAGTGACACCGGGACAGGTGTATCAGCTTTCTTT.

The V gene is TRBV30, the J gene TRBJ1-1; D uncertain. Deletions cut 0 bases from V and 1 base from J, with 6 bases between. Germline values: CDR1 GTSNPN, CDR2 SVGIG (reference sequence). This CDR3 comprises 13 residues. The CDR3: CAWSVSQNTEAFF. For the CDR3, the DNA is TGTGCCTGGAGTGTTAGCCAGAACACTGAAGCTTTCTTT.

V and J are TRBV5-1 and TRBJ2-7; no clear D gene. The CDR3 runs to 14 residues. Trimming shortened V by 3 bases and J by 4 bases, and 14 bases separated the two germline ends. CDR1 and CDR2 from the germline V gene are SGHRS and YFSETQ. The CDR3 region is CASSSGLTVYEQYF. The CDR3 nucleotides read TGCGCCAGCAGCTCGGGCCTGACGGTGTACGAGCAGTACTTC.

The chain has TRBV11-3 and TRBJ2-1; D may be TRBD2 (6 bases). The V end lost 1 base, the J end lost 0 bases, and 7 bases lay between the germline ends. CDR1 and CDR2 from the germline V gene are SGHNT and YENEEA. The CDR3 is made up of 15 amino acids. The CDR3 region is CASSLAGGSYNEQFF. CDR3 DNA sequence: TGTGCCAGCAGCTTAGCCGGGGGCTCCTACAATGAGCAGTTCTTC.

This clone is medium-sized (0.01 to 0.1%) by share. J is TRBJ2-7 and V is TRBV6-5; either TRBD1 or TRBD2 may fit D (5 bases each). This CDR3 region has 13 residues. The V gene's germline CDR1 is MNHEY and CDR2 SVGAGI. Between the trimmed V and J ends, which lost 4 bases and 3 bases, there was a span of 10 bases. The DNA of the CDR3 is TGTGCCAGCAGTTTCGGGACGTTCTACGAGCAGTACTTC. This gives the protein CASSFGTFYEQYF.

This chain connects TRBV5-1 to TRBJ1-2; D not resolved. Deletions cut 2 bases from V and 8 bases from J, with 16 bases between. This CDR3 region has 14 residues. CDR1 is SGHRS and CDR2 is YFSETQ in the germline V gene. The CDR3 coding sequence is TGCGCCAGCAGCTTAGAGGGCAGTTCGACGGGCTACACCTTC. This codes for CASSLEGSSTGYTF.

This clone was picked up a small number of times. The chain recombines TRBV29-1 with TRBJ2-7, with unresolved D. Germline assignment: CDR1 SQVTM and CDR2 ANQGSEA. This CDR3 is 13 amino acids long. The V and J ends lost 4 bases and 2 bases respectively, with 12 bases between them. CDR3 DNA sequence: TGCAGCGTTGTCCCAGTGCCCGCCTACGAGCAGTACTTC. Translated, it gives CSVVPVPAYEQYF.

V and J are TRBV18 and TRBJ1-1, with unresolved D. Trimming removed 0 bases from V and 11 bases from J, with 13 bases in between. Germline V gives CDR1 KGHSH, CDR2 LQKENI. The CDR3 has 13 residues. CDR3 DNA: TGTGCCAGCTCACCACCGTCAGGAGTCGGGGCTTTCTTT. Translation: CASSPPSGVGAFF.

J is TRBJ2-5 and V is TRBV7-9; TRBD1 matches 10 bases. The J segment lost 5 bases and the V segment lost 4 bases, leaving 4 bases of the junction unmatched. Germline V gene lookup returns CDR1 SEHNR and CDR2 FQNEAQ (reference sequence). This CDR3 contains 14 residues. CDR3 nucleotide sequence: TGTGCCAGCAGCTATCCGGGACAGGGGGAGACCCAGTACTTC. The encoded protein is CASSYPGQGETQYF. The whole variable domain, filled in from reference TRBV7-9 and TRBJ2-5, reads DTGVSQNPRHKITKRGQNVTFRCDPISEHNRLYWYRQTLGQGPEFLTYFQNEAQLEKSRLLSDRFSAERPKGSFSTLEIQRTEQGDSAMYLCASSYPGQGETQYFGPGTRLLVL.

J is TRBJ2-7 and V is TRBV5-5; the D gene is possibly TRBD1 (5 bases). The CDR3 loop spans 14 amino acids. V was trimmed by 4 bases and J by 0 bases, leaving 11 bases between them. CDR1 is SGHKS, CDR2 YYEKEE, per germline (reference sequence). CDR3 coding DNA: TGTGCCAGCAGCCTACTGACAGTCTCCTACGAGCAGTACTTC. Protein sequence: CASSLLTVSYEQYF.

The V call is TRBV6-5, the J call TRBJ2-3; D remains unclear. V was pared by 4 bases and J by 1 base, with 9 bases between. The CDR3 loop spans 14 amino acids. Germline assignment: CDR1 MNHEY and CDR2 SVGAGI. The CDR3 nucleotides read TGTGCCAGCAGTTTAGCCAGCGGCACAGATACGCAGTATTTT. Encoded protein: CASSLASGTDTQYF.

The rearrangement links TRBV29-1 to TRBJ2-2, with D possibly being TRBD1 (6 bases). CDR1 and CDR2 (germline): SQVTM, ANQGSEA. This CDR3 region has 14 residues. V gave up 6 bases and J gave up 5 bases, with 16 bases separating them. CDR3 loop: CSVVDRLGTGELFF. The DNA of the CDR3 is TGCAGCGTCGTCGACAGGTTGGGAACCGGGGAGCTGTTTTTT.

The chain has TRBV5-1 and TRBJ2-7, with 8 bases matching TRBD1. From germline, CDR1 is SGHRS and CDR2 YFSETQ. CDR3 size: 16 residues. With 0 bases clipped from V and 2 bases from J, the junction kept 7 bases outside the gene matches. The CDR3 nucleotides are TGCGCCAGCAGCTTGGGGGGGACAGGCAAGGCCTACGAGCAGTACTTC. Its protein is CASSLGGTGKAYEQYF.

The rearrangement uses TRBV11-2 and TRBJ1-1; maybe TRBD1 (6 bases). The CDR3 is 15 residues long. Trimming removed 4 bases at V and 0 bases at J, with 12 bases between. Per germline, CDR1 SGHAT and CDR2 FQNNGV. CDR3 nucleotides: TGTGCCAGCAGCTCTTATGGACAGCTGAACACTGAAGCTTTCTTT. Its protein product is CASSSYGQLNTEAFF. The full variable domain, in which reference TRBV11-2 and TRBJ1-1 provide the parts outside the CDR3, is EAGVAQSPRYKIIEKRQSVAFWCNPISGHATLYWYQQILGQGPKLLIQFQNNGVVDDSQLPKDRFSAERLKGVDSTLKIQPAKLEDSAVYLCASSSYGQLNTEAFFGQGTRLTVV.

This clone showed up just a few times. V gene TRBV5-1 combines with J gene TRBJ1-1; possibly TRBD1 for D (5 bases). Germline lookup yields CDR1 SGHRS and CDR2 YFSETQ. The length of the CDR3 is 14 residues. The V end was cut by 5 bases, the J end by 1 base, with 12 bases between. CDR3 region: CASRTGTANTEAFF. The CDR3 nucleotides read TGCGCCAGCAGGACCGGGACGGCGAACACTGAAGCTTTCTTT.